The 17 T cell receptor beta chains below were found in one sample sequenced in a study of early T cells in non-severe SARS-CoV-2 infection. TCRdb re-called the 5' RACE reads with MiXCR, one entry per CDR3 protein. The sample records over 55,000 distinct CDR3 sequences, around 9.9% being singletons. Sequenced sample: whole blood. All receptors come from an adult who was a healthcare worker with PCR-confirmed SARS-CoV-2 infection or an uninfected control (not recorded which).

At least ten counts were recorded for this clonotype. The chain uses TRBV7-9 and TRBJ2-6; TRBD1 matches 8 bases. The CDR3 loop spans 18 amino acids. J gave up 0 bases and V 5 bases, and 9 bases lay outside the gene matches. Germline CDR1 reads SEHNR; CDR2 reads FQNEAQ (reference sequence). The chain's CDR3 is CASSIIPGGASGANVLTF. CDR3 nucleotide sequence: TGTGCCAGCAGCATCATTCCAGGGGGCGCCTCTGGGGCCAACGTCCTGACTTTC.

This clonotype was recorded many times. This sequence joins TRBV5-1 and TRBJ2-2; 10 bases match TRBD2. The CDR3 consists of 17 residues. The germline V gene encodes CDR1 SGHRS and CDR2 YFSETQ. V lost 4 bases and J lost 4; bases outside the gene matches: 10. The CDR3 nucleotides read TGCGCCAGCAGCCCACAACCCGGGACTAGCGCCACCGGGGAGCTGTTTTTT. It encodes CASSPQPGTSATGELFF.

This clonotype was seen at least ten times. The J gene is TRBJ1-5, the V gene TRBV6-1; TRBD1 aligns across 8 bases. From germline, CDR1 is MNHNS and CDR2 SASEGT. With V trimmed by 5 bases and J by 6 bases, 15 bases remained unmatched. This CDR3 comprises 17 residues. CDR3 sequence reads: CASSSLGQGIFIQPQHF. CDR3 DNA sequence: TGTGCCAGCAGTTCCCTAGGACAGGGAATCTTCATTCAGCCCCAGCATTTT.

There are many counts of this clonotype. The chain combines TRBV20-1 with TRBJ1-2; D unclear. Germline-derived CDR1 and CDR2 are DFQATT and SNEGSKA (reference sequence). V was shortened by 8 bases and J by 8 bases, with 15 bases between the two germline ends. This CDR3 contains 11 residues. CDR3 in amino acids: CSSSGGFGYTF. In DNA, the CDR3 is TGCAGTTCAAGTGGAGGATTCGGCTACACCTTC.

The table lists this clonotype with a few counts. The chain joins TRBV5-4 to TRBJ1-3; unclear D gene. Germline CDR1 reads SGHNT; CDR2 reads YYREEE (reference sequence). V was shortened by 4 bases and J by 3 bases, with 5 bases between the two germline ends. This CDR3 has 12 residues. DNA of the CDR3: TGTGCCAGCAGCGCCGTTGGAAACACCATATATTTT. It is translated as CASSAVGNTIYF.

This clonotype was counted a few times. This rearrangement joins TRBV29-1 to TRBJ2-3, with 7 bases that match TRBD1. Per the germline V gene, CDR1 is SQVTM and CDR2 is ANQGSEA. This CDR3 is 12 amino acids long. J gave up 5 bases and V 6 bases, and 5 bases lay outside the gene matches. CDR3 in DNA: TGCAGCGTAAAACAGGGGCAAGATACGCAGTATTTT. This sequence encodes CSVKQGQDTQYF.

This chain links TRBV20-1 with TRBJ2-2; TRBD1 agrees at 10 bases. The CDR3 totals 14 residues. The trim removed 4 bases at V and 6 bases at J, leaving 5 bases unmatched. Germline V gene sequence: CDR1 DFQATT, CDR2 SNEGSKA (reference sequence). In DNA, the CDR3 is TGCAGTGCTACCGGGACAGGGGAGGCCGGGGAGCTGTTTTTT. Amino acid sequence: CSATGTGEAGELFF.

The V gene is TRBV11-3, the J gene TRBJ2-1, with TRBD2 identical over 9 bases. Germline-derived CDR1 and CDR2 are SGHNT and YENEEA. V lost 2 bases to trimming and J lost 8 bases; unmatched junction nucleotides: 10. CDR3 length equals 16 residues. This CDR3 reads CASSLSGTSMSHEQFF. The CDR3 coding sequence is TGTGCCAGCAGCTTATCCGGGACTAGCATGAGTCATGAGCAGTTCTTC.

This clonotype was seen only a few times. J is TRBJ2-7 and V is TRBV5-1; D is unclear. Germline V gene lookup returns CDR1 SGHRS and CDR2 YFSETQ. The CDR3 extends over 15 amino acids. Trimming removed 4 bases at V and 0 bases at J, with 14 bases between. The chain's CDR3 is CASSHHEAGSYEQYV. CDR3 in DNA: TGCGCCAGCAGCCACCACGAAGCAGGCTCCTACGAGCAGTACGTC.

This clonotype was counted ten times or more. The chain carries TRBV2 and TRBJ2-5, with a tentative D call TRBD2 (5 bases). V was clipped by 3 bases and J by 5 bases, with 10 bases between them. The germline CDR1 and CDR2 sequences are SNHLY and FYNNEI. The CDR3 length is 13 residues. CDR3 amino acids: CASSDLLGETQYF. The CDR3 region has the DNA TGTGCCAGCAGTGACTTACTAGGGGAGACCCAGTACTTC.

This clonotype was seen repeatedly, ten times or more. CDR3 DNA sequence: TGTGCCAGCAGTTTTCGCAGGACGGACAATGAGCAGTTCTTC. It encodes CASSFRRTDNEQFF. The V gene is TRBV6-2 or TRBV6-3, the J gene TRBJ2-1; unclear D gene. Germline assignment: CDR1 MNHEY and CDR2 SVGEGT. CDR3 length equals 14 residues. Between the trimmed V and J ends, which lost 4 bases and 5 bases, there was a span of 12 bases.

The genes are TRBV6-5 and TRBJ1-6; D remains ambiguous. Germline V gene data show CDR1 as MNHEY and CDR2 as SVGAGI. The V and J ends lost 4 bases and 7 bases respectively, with 20 bases between them. CDR3 length: 17 residues. In DNA form, the CDR3 reads TGTGCCAGCAGTTCGGCAACCGGGTCCTACGACAATTCACCCCTCCACTTT. This encodes CASSSATGSYDNSPLHF.

The chain carries TRBV6-2 or TRBV6-3 and TRBJ2-1, with 7 bases matching TRBD2. V lost 2 bases to trimming and J lost 1 base; unmatched junction nucleotides: 14. The germline V gene encodes CDR1 MNHEY and CDR2 SVGEGT. This CDR3 is 19 amino acids long. In DNA, the CDR3 is TGTGCCAGCAGTTACGATACCAACCGTCCTAGCGGTTCCTACAATGAGCAGTTCTTC. Its translation: CASSYDTNRPSGSYNEQFF.

The table lists this clonotype with many counts. The chain is built from TRBV5-4 and TRBJ2-5; no clear D gene. From germline, CDR1 is SGHNT and CDR2 YYREEE (reference sequence). Trimming removed 0 bases at V and 3 bases at J, with 9 bases between. The CDR3 totals 14 residues. Here the CDR3 DNA reads TGTGCCAGCAGCTTGGGGACGGAAGAAGAGACCCAGTACTTC. Its translation: CASSLGTEEETQYF.

The J gene is TRBJ1-5, the V gene TRBV19; D is ambiguous. Germline loops: CDR1 LNHDA, CDR2 SQIVND (reference sequence). The CDR3 runs to 15 residues. The V gene lost 1 base and the J gene lost 0 bases, with 7 bases spanning the gap. CDR3 coding DNA: TGTGCCAGTAGTATAGCCCTGACTAGCAATCAGCCCCAGCATTTT. Translated, it gives CASSIALTSNQPQHF.

This clonotype was observed a handful of times. This chain uses TRBV29-1 with TRBJ1-4; 10 bases are a match to TRBD1. The CDR3 spans 14 residues. Germline loops: CDR1 SQVTM, CDR2 ANQGSEA. The V segment lost 4 bases and the J segment 8 bases; nucleotides outside the gene matches: 7. The CDR3 sequence: CSVARQGAVEKLFF. CDR3 nucleotide sequence: TGCAGCGTTGCCCGACAGGGGGCCGTAGAAAAACTGTTTTTT.

This clonotype has more than one count but fewer than ten. The rearrangement uses TRBV12-3 or TRBV12-4 and TRBJ1-1; TRBD1 is a possible D gene (5 bases). The CDR3 has 14 amino acids. Trimming stripped 3 bases from V and 5 bases from J, with 13 bases between. For the CDR3, the DNA is TGTGCCAGCAGTTTTCCGGGGCAGGAGACTGAAGCTTTCTTT. Protein product: CASSFPGQETEAFF.